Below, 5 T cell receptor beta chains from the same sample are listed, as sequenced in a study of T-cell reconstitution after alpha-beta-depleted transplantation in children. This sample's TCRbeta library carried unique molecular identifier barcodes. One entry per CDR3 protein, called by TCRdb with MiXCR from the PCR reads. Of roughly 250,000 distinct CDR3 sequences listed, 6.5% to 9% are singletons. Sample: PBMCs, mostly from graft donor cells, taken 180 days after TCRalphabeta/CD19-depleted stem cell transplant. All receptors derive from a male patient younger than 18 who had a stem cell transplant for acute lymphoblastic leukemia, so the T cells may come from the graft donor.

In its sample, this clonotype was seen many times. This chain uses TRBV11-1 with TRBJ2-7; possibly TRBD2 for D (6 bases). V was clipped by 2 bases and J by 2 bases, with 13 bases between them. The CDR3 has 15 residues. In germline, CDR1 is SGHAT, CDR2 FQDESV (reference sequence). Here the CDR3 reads CASSLLWRGPYEQYF. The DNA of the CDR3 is TGTGCCAGCAGCTTACTGTGGAGGGGTCCCTACGAGCAGTACTTC.

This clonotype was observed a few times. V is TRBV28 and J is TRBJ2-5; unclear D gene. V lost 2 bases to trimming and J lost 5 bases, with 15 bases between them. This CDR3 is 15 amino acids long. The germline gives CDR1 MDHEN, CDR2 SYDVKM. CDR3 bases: TGTGCCAGCAGTTTAGGCATGGGATTTCGTGAGACCCAGTACTTC. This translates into CASSLGMGFRETQYF.

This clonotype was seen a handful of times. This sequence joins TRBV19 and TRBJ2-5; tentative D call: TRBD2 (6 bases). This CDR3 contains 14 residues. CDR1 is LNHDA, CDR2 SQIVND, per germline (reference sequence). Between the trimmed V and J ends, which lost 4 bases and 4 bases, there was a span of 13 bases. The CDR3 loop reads CASSKQQGGETQYF. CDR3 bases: TGTGCCAGTAGTAAGCAGCAGGGAGGAGAGACCCAGTACTTC.

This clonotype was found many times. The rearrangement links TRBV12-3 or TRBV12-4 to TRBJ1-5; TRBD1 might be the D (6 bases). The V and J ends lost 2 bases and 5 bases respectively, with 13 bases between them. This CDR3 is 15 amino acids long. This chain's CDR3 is CASSLYRDRHQPQHF. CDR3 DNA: TGTGCCAGCAGTTTATATCGAGACAGGCATCAGCCCCAGCATTTT.

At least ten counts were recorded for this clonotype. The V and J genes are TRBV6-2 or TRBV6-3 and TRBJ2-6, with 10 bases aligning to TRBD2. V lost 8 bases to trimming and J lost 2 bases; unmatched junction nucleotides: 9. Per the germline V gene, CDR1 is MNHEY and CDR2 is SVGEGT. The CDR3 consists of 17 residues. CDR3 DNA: TGTGCCAGCCTATTAGCGGGAGGTAGTCCTGGGGCCAACGTCCTGACTTTC. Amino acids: CASLLAGGSPGANVLTF.